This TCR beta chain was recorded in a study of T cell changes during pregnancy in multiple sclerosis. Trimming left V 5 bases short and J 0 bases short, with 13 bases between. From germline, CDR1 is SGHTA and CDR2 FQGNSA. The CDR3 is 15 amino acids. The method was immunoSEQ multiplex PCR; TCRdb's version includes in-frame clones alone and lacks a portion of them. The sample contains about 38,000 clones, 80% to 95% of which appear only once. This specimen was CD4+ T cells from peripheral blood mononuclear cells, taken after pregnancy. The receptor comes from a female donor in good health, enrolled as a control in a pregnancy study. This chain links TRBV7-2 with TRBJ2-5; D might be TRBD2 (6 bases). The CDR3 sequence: CASSRDWTNQETQYF. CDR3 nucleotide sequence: TGTGCCAGCAGCCGGGACTGGACAAACCAAGAGACCCAGTACTTC. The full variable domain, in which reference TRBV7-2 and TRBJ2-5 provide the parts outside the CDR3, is GAGVSQSPSNKVTEKGKDVELRCDPISGHTALYWYRQSLGQGLEFLIYFQGNSAPDKSGLPSDRFSAERTGGSVSTLTIQRTQQEDSAVYLCASSRDWTNQETQYFGPGTRLLVL.